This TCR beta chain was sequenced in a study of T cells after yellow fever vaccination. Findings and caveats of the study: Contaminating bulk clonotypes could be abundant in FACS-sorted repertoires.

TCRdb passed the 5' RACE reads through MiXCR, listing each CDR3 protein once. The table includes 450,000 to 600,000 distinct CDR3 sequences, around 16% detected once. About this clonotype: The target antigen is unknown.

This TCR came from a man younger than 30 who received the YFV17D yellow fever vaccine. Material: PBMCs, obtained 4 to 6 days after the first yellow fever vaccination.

The CDR3 protein is CASSDNPGTEAFF. The CDR3 DNA reads as TGCGCCAGCAGTGATAACCCCGGCACTGAAGCTTTCTTT. The rearrangement joins TRBV10-2 to TRBJ1-1; D gene uncertain. V was clipped by 3 bases and J by 4 bases, with 9 bases between them. Looked up from germline, CDR1 is WSHSY and CDR2 is SAAADI. This CDR3 spans 13 amino acids.